This T cell receptor beta chain was recovered during a study of long-term antiretroviral therapy in people with HIV (dated by TCRdb to the early 2020s). Regarding the research as a whole: The earliest samples were collected approximately a decade before the 2015 WHO recommendation for immediate ART, a period when ART was typically delayed until CD4 counts fell. Whether ART initiation and durable HIV suppression were associated with changes in peripheral blood TRB repertoire composition and diversity was tested in a retrospective serial study. From some 28 adults with confirmed HIV infection, the cohort provided fewer than 200 cryopreserved PBMC samples, gathered serially across a mean of roughly 6 years (range 1-12). Eleven of the 30 participants with HIV were female. No cross-contamination during QIAcube processing was seen in test extractions of a monoclonal T-cell line run alongside around 30 polyclonal samples. Study-wide findings and limitations: No data were available on ART adherence, viral resistance or therapy changes, limiting inferences about post-ART repertoire changes. A significant increase in TRB diversity was found to be associated with ART initiation, although TRB diversity was observed to remain significantly below that of transplant donor controls even after long-term ART. Narrower CDR3 length ranges were observed in HIV repertoires than in controls, and an antigen-experienced repertoire with only a slight naive shift after ART was suggested by the network structure. Because pre-ART samples had limited cell numbers, unsorted PBMC were profiled rather than sorted CD4+ and CD8+ T cells. Because PBMC availability was limited, only the TCR beta chain was sequenced, with no alpha chain pairing. Expanded TRB clones identified before ART initiation dominated the repertoire across all time points, though the dominance fluctuated and decreased in many PLHIV after ART. The samples span the years 2004 to 2017, and the ART regimens used may be less effective than current regimens.

Cut back by 7 bases and 10 bases, the V and J ends lie 14 bases apart. The CDR3 contains 13 residues, cysteine and phenylalanine counted. Just the 39-base CDR3 DNA is kept, in frame starting at base 1. The germline V gene specifies SNHLY as CDR1 and FYNNEI as CDR2. To note about this clone: Its antigen is not yet known. Nothing much larger sits one base from this clone, and base qualities are not available.

The immunoSEQ hsTCRB v3.0 assay was used at survey level resolution for TRB variable region sequencing. The targeted TRB sequencing depth was about 35,000-55,000 T-cell genomes per sample. An Illumina MiSeq with a v3 150-cycle kit was used to sequence the pooled TRB libraries. In the source study's methods: Repertoire analysis was performed in R inside a reproducible Nextflow workflow that covered QC, data transformation and analysis. LymphoSeq2, an R package for exploring AIRR-Seq data, was used to implement the custom analyses. Several samples that produced fewer than 5000 total TRB sequences were removed, so 150 to 200 HIV repertoires were analyzed. Among the approximately 180 retained HIV repertoires, about 57 were collected before ART initiation and fewer than 150 were collected after ART initiation. Each repertoire was downsampled to 5000 TRB nucleotide sequences, and summary statistics were averaged across 100 downsampling iterations. TRB sequences were retained for analysis only if CDR3 regions of at least seven amino acids were present. Two measures captured diversity: a Shannon entropy-derived clonality score and the Gini coefficient. Repertoire networks linked the top 5000 CDR3 amino acid sequences whenever two sequences differed by an edit distance of one. GLIPH2 predicted antigen specificity groups and MHC restriction for TRB CDR3 amino acid sequences. To flag known CMV, EBV, HIV or tissue antigen associations, CDR3 amino acid sequences were matched against VDJdb and McPAS-TCR. Pre-ART, post-ART and control groups were compared with Wilcoxon signed-rank tests and Holm-Bonferroni correction. In its TCRdb copy, this immuneACCESS table keeps in-frame sequences only and misses some clones. Where compared with another copy, unresolved V genes explain less than half of these, and the others have no known cause. V and J calls and clone size come straight from that table; D and trimming were deduced from the DNA. In all, the sample holds 30,000 to 50,000 clones, and about 90% of those were seen once. The ten largest clonotypes hold 4% to 4.5% of the sample.

Inclusion was restricted to participants for whom at least one PBMC sample before ART initiation and at least two post-ART samples were available. Every participant with HIV received treatment in the United States of America. Before DNA extraction, cryopreserved samples of roughly 0.95-10 million PBMC were thawed and washed. At the time of the earliest PBMC sample, participants with HIV were aged between roughly 23 and 60 years. PBMC samples were contributed by each participant from 1-4 timepoints before ART initiation and 2-8 timepoints after ART initiation, with a median of 7 samples. Serial HIV viral load, CD4+ T-cell count, ART history and demographic data were obtained for every participant. Genomic DNA was extracted from unsorted PBMC with a Qiagen kit on a QIAcube, processed in batches of 12 samples.

The sequence was obtained from a woman in her forties or fifties with HIV. The sample here was unsorted PBMCs, taken 1.2 years after starting antiretroviral therapy. The rearranged chain carries TRBV2 and TRBJ1-6, with the D gene too uncertain to name. CDR3 region: CASTVGVQSPLHF. The DNA is as follows: TGTGCCAGCACAGTCGGGGTTCAGTCACCCCTCCACTTT. With all but the CDR3 taken from the reference TRBV2 and TRBJ1-6 genes, the full variable domain is: EPEVTQTPSHQVTQMGQEVILRCVPISNHLYFYWYRQILGQKVEFLVSFYNNEISEKSEIFDDQFSVERPDGSNFTLKIRSTKLEDSAMYFCASTVGVQSPLHFGNGTRLTVT.